The present T cell receptor (beta chain) was sequenced within a study of Tregs in tolerant kidney transplant recipients. Study-level results: The most relevant donor-specific Treg TCRbeta repertoire apparently came from expansion with activated donor B cells. This study did not directly address biological reproducibility. Few patients were studied, so findings need validation in larger groups.

Thawed PBMCs were FACS-sorted into unstimulated CD4+CD25+CD127- regulatory T cells, CD4+CD25- non-regulatory cells, CD4 and CD8 cells. The V end lost 2 bases, the J end lost 1 base, and 10 bases lay between the germline ends. Germline CDR1 SGHRS, CDR2 YFSETQ. The CDR3 sequence is 15 residues long. Measured with immunoSEQ multiplex PCR; TCRdb has only the in-frame clones, and not every one. This table holds some 240,000 clones, roughly four fifths found once. Worth noting for this clone: No antigen is known for it.

The sequence was obtained from a human donor in good health. Sequencing was carried out using CD4+ T cells from blood. The V gene is TRBV5-1, the J gene TRBJ2-1, with a weak D call TRBD2 (7 bases). CDR3 region: CASSLQGGSYNEQFF. The DNA for the CDR3 is TGCGCCAGCAGCTTACAGGGAGGGTCCTACAATGAGCAGTTCTTC. Using reference TRBV5-1 and TRBJ2-1 for the parts outside the CDR3, the full variable domain is KAGVTQTPRYLIKTRGQQVTLSCSPISGHRSVSWYQQTPGQGLQFLFEYFSETQRNKGNFPGRFSGRQFSNSRSEMNVSTLELGDSALYLCASSLQGGSYNEQFFGPGTRLTVL.